This T cell receptor (beta chain) was obtained from a study of blood T cell repertoires in COVID-19. Study overall: The origin of the acute and convalescent COVID-19 samples was the United States, Italy and Spain. In each case, the material was cDNA or gDNA derived from T cells, B-cell-depleted T cells, or PBMCs.

This clone occurred once. The protocol was immunoSEQ multiplex PCR, while the TCRdb copy is restricted to in-frame clones and leaves out a portion. The table records over 200,000 clones, about nine tenths of them present only once. Germline CDR1 is SNHLY and CDR2 is FYNNEI. The CDR3 covers 11 residues. With 6 bases removed from V and 13 bases from J, the gap between germline ends came to 12 bases. The V gene is TRBV2, the J gene TRBJ1-4, with TRBD1 as a possible D gene (6 bases). The origin of this receptor is a man aged 60 to 75 who had recovered from COVID-19. The sequencing sample was made of peripheral blood. The DNA of the CDR3 is TGTGCCAGCAGAGAGGGACAATCACTGTTTTTT. It specifies CASREGQSLFF.